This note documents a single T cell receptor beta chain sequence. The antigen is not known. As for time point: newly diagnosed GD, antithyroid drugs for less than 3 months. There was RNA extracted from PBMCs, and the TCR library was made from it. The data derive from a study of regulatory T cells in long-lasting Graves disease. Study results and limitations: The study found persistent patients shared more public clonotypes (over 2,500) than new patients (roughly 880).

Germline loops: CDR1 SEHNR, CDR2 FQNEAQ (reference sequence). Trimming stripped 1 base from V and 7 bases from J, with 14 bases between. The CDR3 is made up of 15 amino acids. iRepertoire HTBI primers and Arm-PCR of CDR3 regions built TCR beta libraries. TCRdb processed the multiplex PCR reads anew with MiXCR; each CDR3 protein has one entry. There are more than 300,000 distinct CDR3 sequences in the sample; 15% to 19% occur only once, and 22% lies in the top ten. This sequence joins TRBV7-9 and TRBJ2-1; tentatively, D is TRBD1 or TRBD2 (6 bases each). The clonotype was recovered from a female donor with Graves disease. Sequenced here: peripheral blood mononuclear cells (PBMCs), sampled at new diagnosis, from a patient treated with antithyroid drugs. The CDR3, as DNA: TGTGCCAGCAGCTTAGGGGGGGCTCGGGTAAATGAGCAGTTCTTC. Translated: CASSLGGARVNEQFF.